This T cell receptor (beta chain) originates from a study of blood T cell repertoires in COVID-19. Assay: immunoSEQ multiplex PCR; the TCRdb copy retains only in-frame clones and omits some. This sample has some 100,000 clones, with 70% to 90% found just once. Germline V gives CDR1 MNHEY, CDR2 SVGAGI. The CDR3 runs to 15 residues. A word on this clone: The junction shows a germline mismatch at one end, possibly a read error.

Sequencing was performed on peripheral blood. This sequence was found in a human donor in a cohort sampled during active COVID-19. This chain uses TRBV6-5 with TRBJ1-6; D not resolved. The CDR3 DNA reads TGTGCCAGCAACCTAGCGGCGGCCACGGATTCGCCCCTCCACTTT. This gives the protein CASNLAAATDSPLHF.